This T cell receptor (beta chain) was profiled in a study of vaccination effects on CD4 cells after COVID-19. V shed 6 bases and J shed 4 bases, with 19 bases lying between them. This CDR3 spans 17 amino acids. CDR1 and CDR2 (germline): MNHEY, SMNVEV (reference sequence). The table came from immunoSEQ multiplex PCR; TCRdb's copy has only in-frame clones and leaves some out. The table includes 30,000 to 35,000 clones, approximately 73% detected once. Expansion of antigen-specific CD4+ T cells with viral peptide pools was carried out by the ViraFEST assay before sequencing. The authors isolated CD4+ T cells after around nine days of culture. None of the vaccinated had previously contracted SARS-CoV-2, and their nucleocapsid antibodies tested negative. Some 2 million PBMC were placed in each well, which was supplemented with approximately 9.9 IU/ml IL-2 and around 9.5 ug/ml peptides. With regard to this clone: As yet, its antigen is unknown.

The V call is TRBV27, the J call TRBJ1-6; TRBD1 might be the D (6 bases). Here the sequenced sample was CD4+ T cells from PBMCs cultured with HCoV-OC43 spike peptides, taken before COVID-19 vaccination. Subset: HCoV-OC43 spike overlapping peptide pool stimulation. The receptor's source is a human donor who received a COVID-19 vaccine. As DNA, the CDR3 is TGTGCCAGCAGCTTACAGGGCGACAGTTTGTATAATTCACCCCTCCACTTT. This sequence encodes CASSLQGDSLYNSPLHF.